A selection of T cell receptor beta chains follows, all from one sample in a study of T cell repertoires in cytomegalovirus infection. Their antigens remain unidentified. TCRdb itself ran the reads through MiXCR, one entry per CDR3 protein. The repertoire has roughly 220,000 distinct CDR3 sequences, roughly 34% of them found once; the top ten carry roughly three fifths. The sample consisted of CD8+ T cells from cultured PBMCs, taken from culture after CMV antigen stimulation. All receptors come from a human donor in good health (CMV status not recorded). Some clones in this sample may be carry-over from other donors' samples. Each CDR3 is given with its conserved first and last residue. The order of the fields is J gene, V gene, clone size, D gene, CDR3 DNA, CDR3 protein. D genes are given only for firm matches. Clone size is stated in some rows and not others, as once, few, many or a class when expanded.

>TRBJ2-3|TRBV2|.|.
TGTGCCAGCAGTGAACGCGTGGATACGCAGTATTTT
CASSERVDTQYF
>TRBJ1-1|TRBV27|.|TRBD1
TGTGCCAGCAGTTTGGGGGGACAGGGCAATGAAGCTTTCTTT
CASSLGGQGNEAFF
>TRBJ2-1|TRBV29-1|.|TRBD2
TGCAGCGTGAGGACTAGCTTCTTAATGGTGGCCTACAATGAGCAGTTCTTC
CSVRTSFLMVAYNEQFF
>TRBJ2-7|TRBV28|once|.
TGTGCCAGCAGTTCCCTACTAAGCTACGAGCAGTACTTC
CASSSLLSYEQYF
>TRBJ1-1|TRBV7-2|few|TRBD1
TGTGCCAGCCACAGCTGGGGACAGGGGATTGAAGCTTTCTTT
CASHSWGQGIEAFF
>TRBJ2-4|TRBV27|few|TRBD1
TGTGCCAGCAGTTTGACAGGGTACGCCAAAAACATTCAGTACTTC
CASSLTGYAKNIQYF
>TRBJ1-3|TRBV7-6|few|.
TGTGCCAGCAGCCTTAATGACAGGAGCTCTGGAAACACCATATATTTT
CASSLNDRSSGNTIYF
>TRBJ1-1|TRBV19|.|TRBD1
TGTGCCAGTAGTACGCGACAGGGGGACACTGAAGCTTTCTTT
CASSTRQGDTEAFF
>TRBJ2-7|TRBV27|.|.
TGTGCCAGCAGTAAGGACGGCTACGAGCAGTACTTC
CASSKDGYEQYF
>TRBJ1-3|TRBV28|.|.
TGTGCCAGCAGTTTGCCAGCAACTGGAAACACCATATATTTT
CASSLPATGNTIYF
>TRBJ1-1|TRBV5-1|.|.
TGCGCCAGCAGCTTGGGATCTCACGAACAGGATGAAGCTTTCTTT
CASSLGSHEQDEAFF
>TRBJ1-1|TRBV5-1|.|.
TGCGCCAGCTGTCCGGGACGGCTGAACACTGAAGCTTTCTTT
CASCPGRLNTEAFF
>TRBJ2-3|TRBV7-2|many|.
TGTGCCAGCAGCTTACCCCTGGTAGGCCGCACAGATACGCAGTATTTT
CASSLPLVGRTDTQYF
>TRBJ2-7|TRBV9|.|.
TGTGCCAGCAGCGTCGGAAGAGAGCAGTACTTC
CASSVGREQYF
>TRBJ2-1|TRBV7-9|many|TRBD1
TGTGCCAGCAGCCCCGACAGGGTTAACAATGAGCAGTTCTTC
CASSPDRVNNEQFF
>TRBJ1-1|TRBV25-1|few|.
TGTGCCAGCAGTGAATATAACGGGGTGGGCGAAGCTTTCTTT
CASSEYNGVGEAFF
>TRBJ2-7|TRBV7-9|once|.
TGTGCCAGCAGATCGCGGGATTCCTACGAGCAGTACTTC
CASRSRDSYEQYF
>TRBJ2-4|TRBV10-3|few|.
TGTGCCATCAGTGAGTCTCACAAAAACATTCAGTACTTC
CAISESHKNIQYF
>TRBJ2-5|TRBV6-2/TRBV6-3|.|.
TGTGCCAGCAGTTCCCTAGACTACCAAGAGACCCAGTACTTC
CASSSLDYQETQYF
>TRBJ2-7|TRBV10-2|few|.
TGCGCCACATCTAGGGGGGGGGCGAGTTCCTACGAGCAGTACTTC
CATSRGGASSYEQYF
>TRBJ2-7|TRBV20-1|few|.
TGCAGTGCAACCGGGACCGACTCCTACGAGCAGTACTTC
CSATGTDSYEQYF
>TRBJ2-4|TRBV14|.|.
TGTGCCAGCAGCCAAGCAATATCGATGAACATTCAGTACTTC
CASSQAISMNIQYF
>TRBJ2-1|TRBV12-3/TRBV12-4|few|TRBD2
TGTGCCAGCAGTTTATGGGCGGGGGGTCGTTACAATGAGCAGTTCTTC
CASSLWAGGRYNEQFF
>TRBJ1-5|TRBV6-1|.|.
TGTGCCAGCACACCGTGGGAGGGCAATCAGCCCCAGCATTTT
CASTPWEGNQPQHF
>TRBJ1-1|TRBV6-6|.|.
TGTGCCAGCAGTTACTTTATCATAAACACTGAAGCTTTCTTT
CASSYFIINTEAFF
>TRBJ2-7|TRBV19|few|.
TGTGCCAGTAGTACCCGGGGACAACGGGACGAGCAGTACTTC
CASSTRGQRDEQYF
>TRBJ2-7|TRBV20-1|.|TRBD2
TGCAGTGCTTCCGGACTAGCGGGGCACACCTACGAGCAGTACTTC
CSASGLAGHTYEQYF
>TRBJ1-1|TRBV7-9|.|.
TGTGCCAGCAGCTTAGTAGTGACTGAAGCTTTCTTT
CASSLVVTEAFF
>TRBJ2-3|TRBV14|many|TRBD2
TGTGCCAGCAGCCCCCTGGGACTAGCGGGGACCGATACGCAGTATTTT
CASSPLGLAGTDTQYF
>TRBJ1-5|TRBV2|.|.
TGTGCCAGCAGTGAACAAGCTCGCTGGCCCCAGCATTTT
CASSEQARWPQHF
>TRBJ2-3|TRBV28|.|.
TGTGCCAGACTGCTGCTAGCCGGTAGAACAGATACGCAGTATTTT
CARLLLAGRTDTQYF
>TRBJ2-1|TRBV7-6|.|.
TGTGCCAGCAGCTTAATCGTACGGGAAGCTGGATATAGTGAGCAGTTCTTC
CASSLIVREAGYSEQFF
>TRBJ2-4|TRBV7-2|few|.
TGTGCCAGCAGCTTAAAATGGCAGGCGGGAGCCAAAAACATTCAGTACTTC
CASSLKWQAGAKNIQYF
>TRBJ2-7|TRBV5-3|.|.
TGTGCCAGCACCCTGCGGGCTTTTCCCGGCGAGCAGTACTTC
CASTLRAFPGEQYF
>TRBJ2-1|TRBV12-3/TRBV12-4|few|.
TGTGCCAGCAGTTTAGAGACTAGTGATGCCAATGAGCAGTTCTTC
CASSLETSDANEQFF
>TRBJ1-4|TRBV19|.|.
TGTGCCAGTAATCGCAGGTGGTGGCCCCGCAGGGAAAAACTGTTTTTT
CASNRRWWPRREKLFF
>TRBJ2-5|TRBV12-3/TRBV12-4|.|TRBD2
TGTGCCAGCAGTCCGGGACTAGCGGCGGAGACCCAGTACTTC
CASSPGLAAETQYF
>TRBJ2-5|TRBV7-6|.|.
TGTGCCAGCAGCCCCCCCGGGACGGGTCAAGAGACCCAGTACTTC
CASSPPGTGQETQYF
>TRBJ2-6|TRBV11-2|few|.
TGTGCCAGCAGCTTGAGATGGAAGAGTACTGGGGCCAACGTCCTGACTTTC
CASSLRWKSTGANVLTF
>TRBJ1-1|TRBV12-3/TRBV12-4|.|.
TGTGCCAGCAGTGAGGTGGGGTTGGGTAACACTGAAGCTTTCTTT
CASSEVGLGNTEAFF
>TRBJ2-3|TRBV10-3|.|.
TGTGCCTCACAGAGAGCAGGCGGAGATACGCAGTATTTT
CASQRAGGDTQYF
>TRBJ2-7|TRBV7-2|few|.
TGTGCCAGCAGCTACGGGCAGGGTAGCTACGAGCAGTACTTC
CASSYGQGSYEQYF
>TRBJ2-7|TRBV15|few|.
TGTGCCACCAGCAGGGGAGAGGGGGAGCAGTACTTC
CATSRGEGEQYF
>TRBJ2-3|TRBV7-4|.|TRBD2
TGTGCCAGCAGCTTGGCGGGAGGGCCAGGAGATACGCAGTATTTT
CASSLAGGPGDTQYF
>TRBJ1-1|TRBV27|.|TRBD1
TGTGCCAGCAGTCCCAGACAGGGGGGGGTCACTGAAGCTTTCTTT
CASSPRQGGVTEAFF
>TRBJ2-6|TRBV6-1|.|.
TGTGCCAGCTCTTCAGGGGCCAACGTCCTGACTTTC
CASSSGANVLTF
>TRBJ2-3|TRBV6-8|.|TRBD2
TGTGCCAGCAGTTACTCGCGGACTAGCGGGATCACAGATACGCAGTATTTT
CASSYSRTSGITDTQYF
>TRBJ2-3|TRBV24-1|.|.
TGTGCCACCAGTGCTTTAGCAGGGGGGCCCGCTCTTAGCACAGATACGCAGTATTTT
CATSALAGGPALSTDTQYF
>TRBJ2-2|TRBV5-4|.|.
TGTGCCAGCAGCTTGGAGGACAAAGACACCGGGGAGCTGTTTTTT
CASSLEDKDTGELFF
>TRBJ2-7|TRBV20-1|.|TRBD1
TGCAGTGCTTATCCGGACAGGTTCCCCTACGAGCAGTACTTC
CSAYPDRFPYEQYF
>TRBJ2-7|TRBV27|.|.
TGTGCCAGCAGTGGGGGCTCCTACGAGCAGTACTTC
CASSGGSYEQYF
>TRBJ1-5|TRBV12-3/TRBV12-4|.|.
TGTGCCAGCAGTTTAGCGCCGGACAGATCAAAAAGCAATCAGCCCCAGCATTTT
CASSLAPDRSKSNQPQHF
>TRBJ2-1|TRBV27|.|TRBD2
TGTGCCAGCAGTGCGGGGGGTCCGATGCCTAATGAGCAGTTCTTC
CASSAGGPMPNEQFF
>TRBJ2-1|TRBV27|.|TRBD2
TGTGCCAGCAGTTTATCTGTGGGACTAGCGGGCTTTAATGAGCAGTTCTTC
CASSLSVGLAGFNEQFF
>TRBJ1-2|TRBV29-1|few|TRBD1
TGCAGCGTTGAGGGCAGGGGGCAAGTTCGCTATGGCTACACCTTC
CSVEGRGQVRYGYTF
>TRBJ2-7|TRBV2|.|.
TGTGCCAGCAGGGCTGGCTCCTACGAGCAGTACTTC
CASRAGSYEQYF
>TRBJ2-7|TRBV7-9|few|.
TGTGCCAGCAGCTTAGAGGGGGGGCCCTACGAGCAGTACTTC
CASSLEGGPYEQYF
>TRBJ1-1|TRBV7-9|few|.
TGTGCCAGCAGCCCGAATCGAGGGACTGAAGCTTTCTTT
CASSPNRGTEAFF